This T cell receptor (beta chain) was found in a study of T cells in Graves' hyperthyroidism and ophthalmopathy. Regarding the study as a whole: Before onset, ophthalmopathy was predicted by the model a median 6.5 months earlier. Ophthalmopathy cases were set apart from stable hyperthyroidism by a 13 V-J model.

This clonotype was found many times. Its specificity is unknown. From RNA transcripts, TCR beta CDR3 regions were amplified. The primer set for the first-round RT-PCR of the TCR CDR3 was HTBI. TCRdb itself ran the multiplex PCR reads through MiXCR, one entry per CDR3 protein. Found here are about 360,000 distinct CDR3 sequences, about 12% of them singletons; the top ten hold roughly 9.2%. After removal of 11 bases from V and 5 bases from J, the junction contained 6 bases not matched to a gene. Germline CDR1 reads MNHNS; CDR2 reads SASEGT. The CDR3 is 12 amino acids. The sequence came from a woman aged 18-29 years with Graves' hyperthyroidism. The sequenced material came from blood. This chain links TRBV6-1 with TRBJ2-5, with 9 bases that match TRBD1. In DNA form, the CDR3 reads TGTGCCTCCAGGACAGGGGTGGAGACCCAGTACTTC. It specifies CASRTGVETQYF.